Sequencing of this T cell receptor (beta chain) was carried out in a study of blood T cell repertoires in COVID-19. Repertoires were generated with immunoSEQ multiplex PCR, while TCRdb's copy carries only in-frame clones and drops some. This table holds tens of thousands of clones, 88% found once. The CDR3 consists of 13 residues. The germline V gene encodes CDR1 MDHEN and CDR2 SYDVKM. Trimming cost V 1 base and J 3 bases, with 4 bases left between them. This receptor was identified in a human donor in a cohort sampled during active COVID-19. The chain links TRBV28 to TRBJ1-3; D not resolved. Sequenced: peripheral blood. The CDR3 is CASSLYIGNTIYF. The CDR3 nucleotides are TGTGCCAGCAGTTTATATATTGGAAACACCATATATTTT. Full variable domain (remainder filled in from reference TRBV28 and TRBJ1-3): DVKVTQSSRYLVKRTGEKVFLECVQDMDHENMFWYRQDPGLGLRLIYFSYDVKMKEKGDIPEGYSVSREKKERFSLILESASTNQTSMYLCASSLYIGNTIYFGEGSWLTVV.